A single sample gave rise to the 19 T cell receptor beta chains below, sequenced in a study of early T cells in non-severe SARS-CoV-2 infection. TCRdb recomputed calls from the 5' RACE reads with MiXCR, one row per CDR3 protein. The sample records tens of thousands of distinct CDR3 sequences, around 13% being singletons. Sequencing was performed on whole blood. The receptors come from an adult who was a healthcare worker with PCR-confirmed SARS-CoV-2 infection or an uninfected control (not recorded which).

The rearrangement links TRBV6-5 to TRBJ2-2, with D possibly TRBD2 on 6 matching bases. Germline V CDR1 and CDR2: MNHEY, SVGAGI. The CDR3 consists of 15 residues. V was cut by 7 bases and J by 5 bases, with 17 bases left in between. CDR3 sequence reads: CASTKTRGPTGELFF. The CDR3 nucleotides are TGTGCCAGCACCAAGACTAGGGGACCTACCGGGGAGCTGTTTTTT.

V usage is TRBV28 and J usage is TRBJ2-7; D call uncertain. CDR1 and CDR2 (germline): MDHEN, SYDVKM. This CDR3 has 12 residues. Trimming removed 5 bases from V and 7 bases from J, with 12 bases in between. CDR3 sequence reads: CASSVEGREQYF. The DNA of the CDR3 is TGTGCCAGCAGTGTAGAAGGTCGGGAGCAGTACTTC.

The rearrangement links TRBV7-9 to TRBJ2-1; D gene uncertain. V gave up 3 bases and J gave up 6 bases, with 6 bases separating them. Germline-derived CDR1 and CDR2 are SEHNR and FQNEAQ (reference sequence). The CDR3 sequence is 12 residues long. CDR3 region: CASSLGANEQFF. For the CDR3, the DNA is TGTGCCAGCAGCTTGGGTGCCAATGAGCAGTTCTTC.

This clonotype was observed at least ten times. The CDR3 DNA reads as TGTGCCAGCAGCCCGAGGGACAGGGGCACAGATACGCAGTATTTT. It encodes CASSPRDRGTDTQYF. The chain is built from TRBV11-2 and TRBJ2-3; 9 bases align to TRBD1. In germline, CDR1 is SGHAT, CDR2 FQNNGV. V trimming: 5 bases; J trimming: 1 base; junction bases outside the gene matches: 4. CDR3 length: 15 amino acids.

CDR3 protein: CASSYGERQGSNEQYF. The CDR3 DNA reads as TGTGCCAGCAGTTATGGAGAGAGACAGGGAAGCAACGAGCAGTACTTC. The chain links TRBV6-2 or TRBV6-3 to TRBJ2-7; 7 bases map to TRBD1. Germline values: CDR1 MNHEY, CDR2 SVGEGT. After removal of 3 bases from V and 5 bases from J, the junction contained 13 bases not matched to a gene. CDR3 size: 16 residues.

This clonotype has just a few counts. This chain links TRBV3-1 with TRBJ1-6; D is possibly TRBD1 (5 bases). The CDR3 length is 14 residues. CDR1 is LGHDT and CDR2 is YNNKEL in the germline V gene (reference sequence). V gave up 3 bases and J gave up 10 bases, with 13 bases separating them. In DNA form, the CDR3 reads TGTGCCAGCAGCCAGGGGACCGCCAAGTCACCCCTCCACTTT. This encodes CASSQGTAKSPLHF.

The V call is TRBV7-9, the J call TRBJ2-5; possible D gene TRBD2, 5 bases. The CDR3 has 14 amino acids. Germline values: CDR1 SEHNR, CDR2 FQNEAQ (reference sequence). Trimming cost V 7 bases and J 4 bases, with 16 bases left between them. The CDR3 DNA follows: TGTGCCAGCACCCCACTTTCTGGAGGAGAGACCCAGTACTTC. Translation: CASTPLSGGETQYF.

This clonotype has only a few counts. The CDR3 sequence: CATMGGDGNSPLHF. Here the CDR3 DNA reads TGTGCCACCATGGGTGGGGACGGGAATTCACCCCTCCACTTT. The chain links TRBV10-3 to TRBJ1-6; perhaps TRBD1 as D (5 bases). The V end was cut by 10 bases, the J end by 7 bases, with 17 bases between. The CDR3 is 14 residues long. Germline values: CDR1 ENHRY, CDR2 SYGVKD.

The chain has TRBV18 and TRBJ2-7; no clear D. Germline CDR1 is KGHSH and CDR2 is LQKENI. Trimming removed 1 base from V and 5 bases from J, with 12 bases in between. The CDR3 is made up of 14 amino acids. CDR3 DNA sequence: TGTGCCAGCTCACCACAGAGCCCCGGAGACGAGCAGTACTTC. Its translation: CASSPQSPGDEQYF.

This chain joins TRBV7-6 and TRBJ2-7; TRBD2 is a possible D gene (7 bases). Trimming removed 5 bases from V and 12 bases from J, with 23 bases in between. The CDR3 consists of 14 residues. The germline CDR1 and CDR2 sequences are SGHVS and FNYEAQ. CDR3: CASSRRPTPGGLYF. Written as DNA, the CDR3 is TGTGCCAGCAGCCGAAGACCAACCCCGGGGGGCCTGTACTTC.

J is TRBJ1-2 and V is TRBV29-1; D perhaps matches TRBD1 (6 bases). CDR3 length: 13 residues. Trimming removed 4 bases at V and 4 bases at J, with 13 bases between. Germline CDR1 and CDR2: SQVTM and ANQGSEA. CDR3 DNA: TGCAGCGTTGGCTCGGACAGCGCCTATGGCTACACCTTC. Protein product: CSVGSDSAYGYTF.

At least ten counts were recorded for this clonotype. The chain recombines TRBV7-9 with TRBJ1-2; 7 positions agree with TRBD1. Unmatched junction bases numbered 4, after V lost 5 bases and J lost 4 bases. Germline CDR1 reads SEHNR; CDR2 reads FQNEAQ (reference sequence). CDR3 length: 13 residues. The CDR3 loop reads CASSTDRAYGYTF. DNA for the CDR3: TGTGCCAGCAGCACCGACAGGGCCTATGGCTACACCTTC.

A few counts support this clonotype. The gene calls are TRBV12-2 and TRBJ1-5; TRBD1, the table's D call, lacks a check against the DNA. TRBV12-2 counts as a pseudogene. The CDR3 covers 14 residues. CDR3 sequence reads: CASRLGPGNQPQHF. In DNA, the CDR3 is TGTGCAAGTCGCTTAGGTCCAGGGAATCAGCCCCAGCATTTT.

The chain couples TRBV20-1 to TRBJ1-2; 8 bases are shared with TRBD1. The CDR3 contains 12 residues. The junction had 6 bases not matched to a gene; V was cut back by 6 bases and J by 6 bases. Germline V lookup: CDR1 DFQATT, CDR2 SNEGSKA (reference sequence). DNA for the CDR3: TGCAGTGCCGGACAGGGATTCGATGGCTACACCTTC. Translation: CSAGQGFDGYTF.

This CDR3 is CASSHTTKYGYTF. The CDR3 DNA is TGTGCCAGTTCTCACACCACGAAGTATGGCTACACCTTC. This sequence joins TRBV12-3 or TRBV12-4 and TRBJ1-2; no clear D gene. V was trimmed by 9 bases and J by 5 bases, leaving 16 bases between them. The CDR3 is made up of 13 amino acids.

This clonotype has only a few counts. This chain joins TRBV10-3 and TRBJ1-3; possible D gene TRBD1, 5 bases. Per the germline V gene, CDR1 is ENHRY and CDR2 is SYGVKD. The CDR3 contains 14 residues. Trimming left V 7 bases short and J 4 bases short, with 14 bases between. The CDR3 DNA sequence: TGTGCCATCACCGGGACCGACCGAGGAAACACCATATATTTT. It is translated as CAITGTDRGNTIYF.

This clonotype was found a few times. The chain uses TRBV7-9 and TRBJ2-7; D unresolved. The CDR3 totals 13 residues. Germline-derived CDR1 and CDR2 are SEHNR and FQNEAQ (reference sequence). The germline V and J ends were trimmed by 8 bases and 4 bases, with 15 bases remaining between them. Here the CDR3 reads CASGRSLGYEQYF. Here the CDR3 DNA reads TGTGCCAGCGGGCGTAGCCTAGGGTACGAGCAGTACTTC.

The chain employs TRBV7-9 and TRBJ2-3; tentatively, D is TRBD1 (6 bases). Germline assignment: CDR1 SEHNR and CDR2 FQNEAQ (reference sequence). The V end lost 0 bases, the J end lost 5 bases, and 9 bases lay between the germline ends. This CDR3 is built from 14 residues. The CDR3 coding sequence is TGTGCCAGCAGCTTAGCGGACAGTAAAGATACGCAGTATTTT. Translated, it gives CASSLADSKDTQYF.

This clonotype was counted at least ten times. The chain is built from TRBV28 and TRBJ1-1; 9 nucleotides agree with TRBD1. The CDR3 is 14 amino acids. CDR1 and CDR2 from the germline V gene are MDHEN and SYDVKM. The J segment lost 4 bases and the V segment lost 7 bases, leaving 7 bases of the junction unmatched. The CDR3, as DNA: TGTGCCAGCATTCACGGGACAGGGTTCACTGAAGCTTTCTTT. Translating gives CASIHGTGFTEAFF.